The 5 T cell receptor beta chains presented below share a single source sample, sequenced in a study of blood T cell repertoires in COVID-19. Assay used: immunoSEQ multiplex PCR; TCRdb lists only in-frame clones, some missing. Among about 50,000 clones listed, under 90% were seen once. Material for sequencing was peripheral blood. These receptor sequences come from a man between 60 and 70 years old with acute or convalescent COVID-19.

This clone was seen a few times. The chain couples TRBV3-1 (or the pseudogene TRBV3-2) to TRBJ1-4, with a tentative D call TRBD1 (6 bases). Looked up from germline, CDR1 is LGHDT and CDR2 is YNNKEL (reference sequence). This CDR3 has 14 amino acids. With 4 bases removed from V and 7 bases from J, the gap between germline ends came to 13 bases. CDR3 sequence: CASSLAGQSEKLFF. CDR3 DNA: TGTGCCAGCAGCCTGGCAGGACAGAGTGAAAAACTGTTTTTT.

This chain joins TRBV18 and TRBJ1-5; possible D gene TRBD1, 5 bases. Trimming left V 4 bases short and J 5 bases short, with 18 bases between. CDR1 and CDR2 from the germline V gene are KGHSH and LQKENI. The CDR3 covers 16 residues. The CDR3 spells CASSLNVREDYQPQHF. The CDR3 DNA reads TGTGCCAGCTCACTGAACGTCAGGGAAGATTATCAGCCCCAGCATTTT.

The rearrangement uses TRBV29-1 and TRBJ2-3; 11 positions match TRBD2. V shed 6 bases and J 11 bases; nucleotides not matched to a gene: 10. CDR1 and CDR2 (germline): SQVTM, ANQGSEA. This CDR3 comprises 13 residues. The CDR3: CSVHPGTSGKQYF. DNA of the CDR3: TGCAGCGTACATCCCGGGACTAGCGGAAAGCAGTATTTT.

The chain links TRBV19 to TRBJ1-1; TRBD1 might be the D (6 bases). The CDR3 totals 14 residues. Germline assignment: CDR1 LNHDA and CDR2 SQIVND (reference sequence). Trimming cost V 4 bases and J 1 base, with 10 bases left between them. The CDR3 sequence is CASSTGDGNTEAFF. Here the CDR3 DNA reads TGTGCCAGTAGTACAGGGGACGGGAACACTGAAGCTTTCTTT.

The gene calls are TRBV7-9 and TRBJ1-1, with D uncertain. Germline lookup yields CDR1 SEHNR and CDR2 FQNEAQ (reference sequence). Between the trimmed V and J ends, which lost 4 bases and 4 bases, there was a span of 16 bases. The CDR3 runs to 15 residues. The CDR3 DNA reads TGTGCCAGCAGCTCGGTTCCAAGTGAGGGCACTGAAGCTTTCTTT. As protein: CASSSVPSEGTEAFF.